This TCR beta chain was recovered during a study of control samples from healthy donors and cancer patients. CDR3 length equals 16 residues. V was clipped by 2 bases and J by 3 bases, with 14 bases between them. Germline-derived CDR1 and CDR2 are SGDLS and YYNGEE. Only in-frame clones appear in the TCRdb table, and some are missing; sequencing was by immunoSEQ multiplex PCR. The sample has 190,000 or so clones; about 93% are singletons. The chain joins TRBV9 to TRBJ1-4; D perhaps matches TRBD1 (6 bases). This clonotype was sampled from a man aged 18 to 30 in good health. Sequenced input: blood. The CDR3 coding sequence is TGTGCCAGCAGCGTGGGGAGGGGGAGGGCTAATGAAAAACTGTTTTTT. Amino acid sequence: CASSVGRGRANEKLFF.